Shown below are 20 T cell receptor beta chains from a single sample sequenced in a study of PD-1 blockade in classical Hodgkin lymphoma. Assay: immunoSEQ multiplex PCR; the TCRdb copy retains only in-frame clones and omits some. The table lists about 4,700 clones, around 67% of them singletons. Relapse was seen in all patients after autologous stem cell transplantation, and brentuximab vedotin exposure was variable. This material consisted of peripheral blood mononuclear cells (PBMCs), taken before the second cycle of nivolumab. These receptors were obtained from a human donor with classical Hodgkin lymphoma.

The rearrangement uses TRBV6-5 and TRBJ2-3, with a weak D call TRBD1 (6 bases). The germline CDR1 and CDR2 sequences are MNHEY and SVGAGI. The CDR3 is 13 residues long. V was shortened by 5 bases and J by 4 bases, with 10 bases between the two germline ends. CDR3 in amino acids: CASSIPGADTQYF. CDR3 nucleotide sequence: TGTGCCAGCAGTATTCCAGGGGCAGATACGCAGTATTTT.

The chain combines TRBV19 with TRBJ2-7; D is tentatively TRBD1 or TRBD2 (5 bases each). Deletions cut 5 bases from V and 4 bases from J, with 15 bases between. CDR3 length: 14 amino acids. Germline CDR1 reads LNHDA; CDR2 reads SQIVND (reference sequence). As DNA, the CDR3 is TGTGCCAGTAGTGATCAGGGAGAGGGATACGAGCAGTACTTC. Protein sequence: CASSDQGEGYEQYF.

This clone has just one count. The chain couples TRBV7-2 to TRBJ1-2; D call uncertain. V dropped 5 bases and J dropped 4 bases, with 20 bases sitting between them. CDR1 SGHTA and CDR2 FQGNSA come from the germline V gene. The CDR3 totals 16 residues. CDR3: CASSQRGNGKTYGYTF. The DNA for the CDR3 is TGTGCCAGCAGCCAACGAGGCAACGGAAAGACCTATGGCTACACCTTC.

This chain connects TRBV19 to TRBJ2-2; D gene unclear. The CDR3 covers 15 residues. Between the trimmed V and J ends, which lost 4 bases and 6 bases, there was a span of 15 bases. Germline V gives CDR1 LNHDA, CDR2 SQIVND (reference sequence). CDR3 sequence: CASSNNPANSGELFF. CDR3 bases: TGTGCCAGTAGTAACAACCCGGCTAACTCCGGGGAGCTGTTTTTT.

This clone is medium-sized within its sample. The chain joins TRBV2 to TRBJ1-1; possible D gene TRBD1, 5 bases. V was shortened by 1 base and J by 0 bases, with 9 bases between the two germline ends. The V gene's germline CDR1 is SNHLY and CDR2 FYNNEI. This CDR3 is 15 amino acids long. CDR3 coding DNA: TGTGCCAGCAGTGAAGGGGACTTCATGAACACTGAAGCTTTCTTT. This translates into CASSEGDFMNTEAFF. Together with reference TRBV2 and TRBJ1-1, the CDR3 gives the full variable domain: EPEVTQTPSHQVTQMGQEVILRCVPISNHLYFYWYRQILGQKVEFLVSFYNNEISEKSEIFDDQFSVERPDGSNFTLKIRSTKLEDSAMYFCASSEGDFMNTEAFFGQGTRLTVV.

The J gene is TRBJ2-7, the V gene TRBV5-1, with TRBD1 matching 8 bases. Germline V lookup: CDR1 SGHRS, CDR2 YFSETQ. The V segment lost 4 bases and the J segment 0 bases; nucleotides outside the gene matches: 6. The CDR3 length is 15 residues. CDR3 protein: CASSPTGGSSYEQYF. CDR3 bases: TGCGCCAGCAGCCCAACAGGGGGGAGCTCCTACGAGCAGTACTTC.

V usage is TRBV30 and J usage is TRBJ2-2; D is undetermined. Per germline, CDR1 GTSNPN and CDR2 SVGIG (reference sequence). V was clipped by 4 bases and J by 5 bases, with 14 bases between them. The CDR3 has 14 amino acids. As DNA, the CDR3 is TGTGCCTGGACGAAAATCTGGGCAACCGGGGAGCTGTTTTTT. Amino acid sequence: CAWTKIWATGELFF.

The chain combines TRBV7-9 with TRBJ1-1; 10 nucleotides agree with TRBD1. CDR1 is SEHNR, CDR2 FQNEAQ, per germline (reference sequence). With 0 bases clipped from V and 4 bases from J, the junction kept 2 bases outside the gene matches. The CDR3 spans 15 residues. The CDR3 loop reads CASSLAGTGATEAFF. CDR3 nucleotides: TGTGCCAGCAGCTTAGCCGGGACAGGGGCCACTGAAGCTTTCTTT.

The CDR3 coding sequence is TGTGCCATCAGCCCAGGACAGGACACAGATACGCAGTATTTT. As protein: CAISPGQDTDTQYF. The J gene is TRBJ2-3, the V gene TRBV10-3, with TRBD1 matching over 7 bases. The trim removed 6 bases at V and 2 bases at J, leaving 5 bases unmatched. The CDR3 sequence is 14 residues long. Germline V lookup: CDR1 ENHRY, CDR2 SYGVKD.

This sequence joins TRBV6-5 and TRBJ2-1, with TRBD1 matching 8 bases. Germline V lookup: CDR1 MNHEY, CDR2 SVGAGI. V was pared by 6 bases and J by 6 bases, with 4 bases of the junction left unmatched. CDR3 length equals 13 residues. The CDR3 DNA reads as TGTGCCAGCAGAAAAACAGGGGGCAATGAGCAGTTCTTC. Translation: CASRKTGGNEQFF.

This sequence joins TRBV11-2 and TRBJ1-2, with 8 bases aligning to TRBD1. V was clipped by 0 bases and J by 1 base; unmatched bases: 7. Germline values: CDR1 SGHAT, CDR2 FQNNGV. This CDR3 is built from 17 residues. DNA of the CDR3: TGTGCCAGCAGCTTAGACCCAGGGGGCTCTATTAACTATGGCTACACCTTC. Encoded protein: CASSLDPGGSINYGYTF.

This clone was detected only a few times. This chain's CDR3 is CASSPAGGQGPYGYTF. Written as DNA, the CDR3 is TGTGCCAGCAGCCCGGCAGGGGGACAGGGGCCCTATGGCTACACCTTC. This sequence joins TRBV5-4 and TRBJ1-2, with 10 bases fitting TRBD1. The CDR3 extends over 16 amino acids. The J segment lost 4 bases and the V segment lost 4 bases, leaving 10 bases of the junction unmatched. Germline values: CDR1 SGHNT, CDR2 YYREEE (reference sequence).

The chain combines TRBV5-1 with TRBJ2-4; D tentatively fits TRBD1 or TRBD2 (5 bases each). CDR1 and CDR2 (germline): SGHRS, YFSETQ. V was pared by 4 bases and J by 2 bases, with 10 bases between. This CDR3 is built from 14 residues. The CDR3: CASSRDVSKNIQYF. CDR3 DNA sequence: TGCGCCAGCAGCCGGGACGTGTCCAAAAACATTCAGTACTTC.

J is TRBJ2-3 and V is TRBV29-1; D not resolved. V gave up 4 bases and J gave up 1 base, with 6 bases separating them. This CDR3 is built from 12 residues. Germline V lookup: CDR1 SQVTM, CDR2 ANQGSEA. The CDR3, as DNA: TGCAGCGTTGTATTAGGCACAGATACGCAGTATTTT. It codes for CSVVLGTDTQYF.

This chain joins TRBV7-6 and TRBJ2-2; 12 bases match TRBD2. The CDR3 runs to 18 residues. The germline CDR1 and CDR2 sequences are SGHVS and FNYEAQ. V shed 6 bases and J 0 bases; nucleotides not matched to a gene: 8. CDR3 in amino acids: CASSEALAGGANTGELFF. DNA for the CDR3: TGTGCCAGCAGTGAAGCACTAGCGGGAGGCGCGAACACCGGGGAGCTGTTTTTT. Full variable domain (rest looked up from reference TRBV7-6 and TRBJ2-2): GAGVSQSPRYKVTKRGQDVALRCDPISGHVSLYWYRQALGQGPEFLTYFNYEAQQDKSGLPNDRFSAERPEGSISTLTIQRTEQRDSAMYRCASSEALAGGANTGELFFGEGSRLTVL.

This chain uses TRBV7-2 with TRBJ1-5; tentatively, D is TRBD1 (6 bases). Germline-derived CDR1 and CDR2 are SGHTA and FQGNSA. The V gene lost 3 bases and the J gene lost 1 base, with 13 bases spanning the gap. The CDR3 contains 16 residues. The CDR3: CASSFRQVGSNQPQHF. The CDR3 coding sequence is TGTGCCAGCAGCTTCCGACAGGTGGGGAGCAATCAGCCCCAGCATTTT.

This clone was seen more than once but under ten times. The rearrangement links TRBV6-5 to TRBJ1-1; possibly TRBD1 for D (5 bases). Trimming removed 2 bases from V and 5 bases from J, with 6 bases in between. The CDR3 totals 12 residues. Germline CDR1 reads MNHEY; CDR2 reads SVGAGI. The CDR3 nucleotides read TGTGCCAGCAGTTACGGGGGGACTGAAGCTTTCTTT. It translates to CASSYGGTEAFF.

This clone came up a few times. V usage is TRBV7-8 and J usage is TRBJ2-5, with D possibly TRBD2 on 5 matching bases. Trimming cost V 5 bases and J 2 bases, with 15 bases left between them. CDR1 is SGHVS and CDR2 is FQNEAQ in the germline V gene. This CDR3 has 15 amino acids. Here the CDR3 reads CASSPRTGRQETQYF. CDR3 in DNA: TGTGCCAGCAGCCCTCGGACTGGACGGCAAGAGACCCAGTACTTC.

There are a few counts of this clone. A junction end diverges from the germline sequence, so it may reflect a read error. The chain recombines TRBV7-9 with TRBJ1-1; TRBD1 might be the D (6 bases). The length of the CDR3 is 13 residues. Germline V lookup: CDR1 SEHNR, CDR2 FQNEAQ (reference sequence). The CDR3 DNA reads as TGTGCCAGCAGCTCCCCAAGGGACACAGAAGCTTTCTTT. Residues: CASSSPRDTEAFF.

In this sample, this clone turned up a few times. V usage is TRBV2 and J usage is TRBJ1-6; 9 bases line up with TRBD1. The CDR3 loop spans 15 amino acids. The germline gives CDR1 SNHLY, CDR2 FYNNEI. J gave up 10 bases and V 2 bases, and 6 bases lay outside the gene matches. CDR3: CASSETQGALSPLHF. The CDR3 DNA reads as TGTGCCAGCAGTGAAACACAGGGGGCATTGTCACCCCTCCACTTT.